Listed below are T cell receptor beta chains from one sample, sequenced in a study of immune characterization of retroperitoneal liposarcoma. Using its own MiXCR run on the PCR reads, TCRdb lists one record per CDR3 protein. The sample contains about 10,000 distinct CDR3 sequences, under 35% of which appear only once. The material sequenced was tumor tissue. The source of these receptors is a female donor with retroperitoneal liposarcoma. Each CDR3 is given with its conserved first and last residue. Fields, in order: CDR3 protein, CDR3 DNA, clone size, V gene, J gene, D gene. The D gene is left open where the match is weak. Clone size, where shown, is once, few, many, or a class for clones that have expanded.

CDR3 protein: CASSDGVANQPQHF; CDR3 DNA: TGTGCCAGCAGTGACGGTGTAGCCAATCAGCCCCAGCATTTT; clone size: few; V gene: TRBV6-1; J gene: TRBJ1-5; D gene: -
CDR3 protein: CASSLGLAGALSTDTQYF; CDR3 DNA: TGTGCCAGCAGCTTAGGGCTAGCGGGAGCACTTAGCACAGATACGCAGTATTTT; clone size: few; V gene: TRBV7-9; J gene: TRBJ2-3; D gene: TRBD2
CDR3 protein: CASSRDIYNEQYF; CDR3 DNA: TGTGCCAGCAGTCGGGACATCTACAATGAGCAGTACTTC; clone size: many; V gene: TRBV12-3/TRBV12-4; J gene: TRBJ2-7; D gene: -
CDR3 protein: CASSLGVTTGELFF; CDR3 DNA: TGTGCCAGCAGCTTAGGGGTAACCACCGGGGAGCTGTTTTTT; clone size: medium-sized; V gene: TRBV7-9; J gene: TRBJ2-2; D gene: -
CDR3 protein: CASSYSRGYERGGLEETQYF; CDR3 DNA: TGTGCCAGCAGTTACTCGAGGGGTTACGAGCGGGGGGGCCTAGAAGAGACCCAGTACTTC; clone size: medium-sized; V gene: TRBV6-6; J gene: TRBJ2-5; D gene: TRBD2
CDR3 protein: CASSEVFSASSYEQYF; CDR3 DNA: TGCGCCAGCAGTGAGGTTTTTTCGGCGAGCTCCTACGAGCAGTACTTC; clone size: -; V gene: TRBV10-1; J gene: TRBJ2-7; D gene: -
CDR3 protein: CASSSDRNQPQHF; CDR3 DNA: TGTGCCAGCAGCTCGGATCGAAATCAGCCCCAGCATTTT; clone size: few; V gene: TRBV7-2; J gene: TRBJ1-5; D gene: -
CDR3 protein: CASSEEASGAETQFF; CDR3 DNA: TGTGCCAGCAGTGAAGAGGCTAGCGGGGCGGAGACCCAGTTCTTC; clone size: many; V gene: TRBV6-1; J gene: TRBJ2-1; D gene: TRBD2
CDR3 protein: CASRYLSGRAKNTGELFF; CDR3 DNA: TGTGCCAGCAGATACCTTAGCGGGAGGGCTAAGAACACCGGGGAGCTGTTTTTT; clone size: many; V gene: TRBV27; J gene: TRBJ2-2; D gene: TRBD2
CDR3 protein: CASSSDRYNEQFF; CDR3 DNA: TGTGCTAGCAGCTCCGACAGATACAATGAGCAGTTCTTC; clone size: once; V gene: TRBV7-6; J gene: TRBJ2-1; D gene: -
CDR3 protein: CATSDPVGRSYNEQFF; CDR3 DNA: TGTGCCACCAGTGACCCCGTGGGGCGCTCCTACAATGAGCAGTTCTTC; clone size: -; V gene: TRBV24-1; J gene: TRBJ2-1; D gene: -
CDR3 protein: CASSLSGTGLYEQYF; CDR3 DNA: TGTGCCAGCAGCTTGTCCGGGACGGGACTTTACGAGCAGTACTTC; clone size: many; V gene: TRBV7-6; J gene: TRBJ2-7; D gene: -
CDR3 protein: CASSEFSGSSYEQYF; CDR3 DNA: TGTGCCAGCAGTGAATTTAGCGGGAGCTCCTACGAGCAGTACTTC; clone size: medium-sized; V gene: TRBV6-1; J gene: TRBJ2-7; D gene: TRBD2
CDR3 protein: CASSAAEDTGELFF; CDR3 DNA: TGTGCCAGCAGTGCAGCGGAAGACACCGGGGAGCTGTTTTTT; clone size: many; V gene: TRBV6-4; J gene: TRBJ2-2; D gene: -
CDR3 protein: CASSGLTSGNYEQYF; CDR3 DNA: TGTGCCAGCAGTGGGCTGACTAGCGGGAACTACGAGCAGTACTTC; clone size: few; V gene: TRBV6-1; J gene: TRBJ2-7; D gene: TRBD2
CDR3 protein: CASSYSGDYDEQFF; CDR3 DNA: TGTGCCAGCAGTTATAGTGGGGATTACGATGAGCAGTTCTTC; clone size: many; V gene: TRBV6-1; J gene: TRBJ2-1; D gene: -
CDR3 protein: CASRPGARSDNEQFF; CDR3 DNA: TGTGCCAGCAGACCCGGGGCCAGATCAGACAATGAGCAGTTCTTC; clone size: -; V gene: TRBV12-3/TRBV12-4; J gene: TRBJ2-1; D gene: -
CDR3 protein: CASSFYLAGDVDSYEQYF; CDR3 DNA: TGTGCCAGCAGCTTTTATCTAGCGGGAGATGTAGACTCCTACGAGCAGTACTTC; clone size: medium-sized; V gene: TRBV7-2; J gene: TRBJ2-7; D gene: TRBD2
CDR3 protein: CASSIGQGYEQYF; CDR3 DNA: TGTGCCAGCAGCATTGGACAGGGCTACGAGCAGTACTTC; clone size: many; V gene: TRBV7-3; J gene: TRBJ2-7; D gene: TRBD1
CDR3 protein: CASSVPDTNPYEQFF; CDR3 DNA: TGTGCCAGCAGTGTCCCGGACACCAATCCCTACGAGCAGTTCTTC; clone size: few; V gene: TRBV6-1; J gene: TRBJ2-1; D gene: -
CDR3 protein: CASSLRASGQETQYF; CDR3 DNA: TGTGCCAGCAGCTTAAGGGCTAGCGGGCAAGAGACCCAGTACTTC; clone size: few; V gene: TRBV11-3; J gene: TRBJ2-5; D gene: TRBD2
CDR3 protein: CASSSQGASYNEQFF; CDR3 DNA: TGTGCCAGCAGTTCACAGGGGGCCTCCTACAATGAGCAGTTCTTC; clone size: many; V gene: TRBV12-3/TRBV12-4; J gene: TRBJ2-1; D gene: TRBD1
CDR3 protein: CASAGHRSYEQYF; CDR3 DNA: TGTGCCAGCGCGGGACACCGTTCCTACGAGCAGTACTTC; clone size: medium-sized; V gene: TRBV7-8; J gene: TRBJ2-7; D gene: -
CDR3 protein: CASTTSQDVNSPLHF; CDR3 DNA: TGTGCCAGCACTACCAGCCAGGACGTAAATTCACCCCTCCACTTT; clone size: few; V gene: TRBV6-1; J gene: TRBJ1-6; D gene: -
CDR3 protein: CASRHGMNTEAFF; CDR3 DNA: TGTGCCAGCAGACACGGGATGAACACTGAAGCTTTCTTT; clone size: -; V gene: TRBV6-1; J gene: TRBJ1-1; D gene: -
CDR3 protein: CASSRGGALWEQFF; CDR3 DNA: TGTGCCAGCAGCCGCGGGGGGGCCCTCTGGGAGCAGTTCTTC; clone size: medium-sized; V gene: TRBV7-2; J gene: TRBJ2-1; D gene: TRBD2
CDR3 protein: CASSLDRGAGETQYF; CDR3 DNA: TGTGCCAGCAGCTTAGATCGGGGGGCAGGGGAGACCCAGTACTTC; clone size: medium-sized; V gene: TRBV7-6; J gene: TRBJ2-5; D gene: -
CDR3 protein: CASSPYTGQAGNTIYF; CDR3 DNA: TGTGCTAGCAGCCCCTACACTGGACAGGCTGGAAACACCATATATTTT; clone size: -; V gene: TRBV7-7; J gene: TRBJ1-3; D gene: TRBD1
CDR3 protein: CASSSYPLNTEAFF; CDR3 DNA: TGTGCCAGCAGTAGCTATCCACTCAACACTGAAGCTTTCTTT; clone size: -; V gene: TRBV27; J gene: TRBJ1-1; D gene: -
CDR3 protein: CASSPGQGSTEAFF; CDR3 DNA: TGTGCCAGCAGCCCTGGACAGGGGAGCACTGAAGCTTTCTTT; clone size: many; V gene: TRBV11-1; J gene: TRBJ1-1; D gene: TRBD1
CDR3 protein: CATSDLTNRDTGELFF; CDR3 DNA: TGTGCCACCAGTGATTTGACAAACAGGGACACCGGGGAGCTGTTTTTT; clone size: -; V gene: TRBV24-1; J gene: TRBJ2-2; D gene: -
CDR3 protein: CASSLIQLPGETQFF; CDR3 DNA: TGTGCCAGCAGCTTAATCCAGCTCCCCGGAGAGACCCAGTTCTTC; clone size: medium-sized; V gene: TRBV7-2; J gene: TRBJ2-1; D gene: -
CDR3 protein: CASSRPDSYTGELFF; CDR3 DNA: TGTGCCAGCAGTAGACCGGACAGCTACACCGGGGAGCTGTTTTTT; clone size: many; V gene: TRBV25-1; J gene: TRBJ2-2; D gene: -
CDR3 protein: CASSPGDNEQYF; CDR3 DNA: TGTGCCAGCAGCCCGGGGGACAATGAGCAGTACTTC; clone size: few; V gene: TRBV6-1; J gene: TRBJ2-5; D gene: -
CDR3 protein: CASSREDPPGYNEQYF; CDR3 DNA: TGCGCCAGCAGTCGGGAAGATCCCCCAGGGTACAATGAGCAGTACTTC; clone size: -; V gene: TRBV10-1; J gene: TRBJ2-5; D gene: -
CDR3 protein: CASSEANRDRGYF; CDR3 DNA: TGTGCCAGCAGTGAAGCAAACCGGGACAGGGGGTACTTC; clone size: few; V gene: TRBV6-1; J gene: TRBJ2-1; D gene: TRBD1
CDR3 protein: CASSYRDVRTYEQYF; CDR3 DNA: TGTGCCAGCAGTTACCGGGACGTGCGAACCTACGAGCAGTACTTC; clone size: -; V gene: TRBV6-6; J gene: TRBJ2-7; D gene: -
CDR3 protein: CASSLSALAGAEETQYF; CDR3 DNA: TGTGCCAGCAGTTTATCTGCTTTAGCGGGGGCCGAAGAGACCCAGTACTTC; clone size: few; V gene: TRBV12-3/TRBV12-4; J gene: TRBJ2-5; D gene: TRBD2
CDR3 protein: CASSLGSGSLNEQYF; CDR3 DNA: TGTGCTAGCAGCTTAGGTAGCGGGAGTCTCAATGAGCAGTACTTC; clone size: -; V gene: TRBV7-6; J gene: TRBJ2-7; D gene: TRBD2
CDR3 protein: CATSPRGGITDTQYF; CDR3 DNA: TGTGCCACCAGTCCTCGCGGGGGGATCACAGATACGCAGTATTTT; clone size: -; V gene: TRBV24-1; J gene: TRBJ2-3; D gene: TRBD2
CDR3 protein: CASSKRTGGSEQFF; CDR3 DNA: TGTGCCAGCAGCAAACGGACAGGGGGCAGTGAGCAGTTCTTC; clone size: -; V gene: TRBV11-1; J gene: TRBJ2-1; D gene: TRBD1
CDR3 protein: CASSRDRGYEQFF; CDR3 DNA: TGTGCCAGCAGTCGGGACAGGGGATACGAGCAGTTCTTC; clone size: once; V gene: TRBV27; J gene: TRBJ2-1; D gene: TRBD1
CDR3 protein: CASSAGTSGRTQETQFF; CDR3 DNA: TGTGCCAGCAGTGCTGGGACTAGCGGGAGGACCCAAGAGACCCAGTTCTTC; clone size: -; V gene: TRBV25-1; J gene: TRBJ2-1; D gene: TRBD2
CDR3 protein: CASSEWARWEQETQFF; CDR3 DNA: TGTGCCAGCAGTGAATGGGCTAGGTGGGAACAAGAGACCCAGTTCTTC; clone size: -; V gene: TRBV6-1; J gene: TRBJ2-1; D gene: -
CDR3 protein: CASSQSRTEAYGYTF; CDR3 DNA: TGTGCCAGCAGTCAATCGAGGACAGAGGCCTATGGCTACACCTTC; clone size: few; V gene: TRBV11-3; J gene: TRBJ1-2; D gene: -
CDR3 protein: CASSPRDSGRARNTQYF; CDR3 DNA: TGTGCCAGCAGCCCCAGAGATAGCGGGAGGGCTCGAAATACGCAGTATTTT; clone size: few; V gene: TRBV7-2; J gene: TRBJ2-3; D gene: TRBD2
CDR3 protein: CASSLLGGADTQYF; CDR3 DNA: TGTGCCAGCAGCTTACTCGGGGGCGCAGATACGCAGTATTTT; clone size: -; V gene: TRBV7-2; J gene: TRBJ2-3; D gene: -